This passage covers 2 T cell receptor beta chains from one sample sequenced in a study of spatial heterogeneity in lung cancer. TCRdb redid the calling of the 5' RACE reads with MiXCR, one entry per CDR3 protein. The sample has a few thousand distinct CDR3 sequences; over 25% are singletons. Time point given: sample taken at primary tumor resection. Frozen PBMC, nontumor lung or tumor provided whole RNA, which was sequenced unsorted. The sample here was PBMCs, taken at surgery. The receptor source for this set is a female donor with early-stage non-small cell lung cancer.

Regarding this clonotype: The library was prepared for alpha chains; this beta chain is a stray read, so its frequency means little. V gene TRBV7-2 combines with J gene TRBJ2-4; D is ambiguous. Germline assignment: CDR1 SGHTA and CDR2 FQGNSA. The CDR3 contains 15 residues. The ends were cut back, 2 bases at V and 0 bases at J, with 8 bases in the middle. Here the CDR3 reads CASSLSLLAKNIQYF. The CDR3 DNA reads TGTGCCAGCAGCTTAAGCCTACTAGCCAAAAACATTCAGTACTTC.

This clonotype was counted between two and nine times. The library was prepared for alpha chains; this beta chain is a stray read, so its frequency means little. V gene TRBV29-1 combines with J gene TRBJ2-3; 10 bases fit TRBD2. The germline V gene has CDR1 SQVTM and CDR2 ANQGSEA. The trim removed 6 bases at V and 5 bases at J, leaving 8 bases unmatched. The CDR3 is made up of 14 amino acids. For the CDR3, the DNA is TGCAGCGTCGCTAGCGGGAGCTTTAGAGATACGCAGTATTTT. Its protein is CSVASGSFRDTQYF.